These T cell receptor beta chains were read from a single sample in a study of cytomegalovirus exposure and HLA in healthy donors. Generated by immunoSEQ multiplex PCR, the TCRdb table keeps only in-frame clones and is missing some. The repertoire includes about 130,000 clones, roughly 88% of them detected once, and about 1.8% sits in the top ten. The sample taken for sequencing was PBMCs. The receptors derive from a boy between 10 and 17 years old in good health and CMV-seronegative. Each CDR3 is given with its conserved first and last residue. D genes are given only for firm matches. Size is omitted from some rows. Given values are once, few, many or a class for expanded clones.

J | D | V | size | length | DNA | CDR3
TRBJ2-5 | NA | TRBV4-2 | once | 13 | TGTGCCAGCAGCCAAGACAGACAAGAGACCCAGTACTTC | CASSQDRQETQYF
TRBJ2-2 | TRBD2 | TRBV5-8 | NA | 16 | TGTGCCAGCAGCCCTACTAGCGGGAGTTACACCGGGGAGCTGTTTTTT | CASSPTSGSYTGELFF
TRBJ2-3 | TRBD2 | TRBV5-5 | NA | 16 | TGTGCCAGCAGCTTGGAGGCGGGGGGATCCACAGATACGCAGTATTTT | CASSLEAGGSTDTQYF
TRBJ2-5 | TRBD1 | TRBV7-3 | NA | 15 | TGTGCCAGCAGCTCCAGCGGGACAGGGGGGGAGACCCAGTACTTC | CASSSSGTGGETQYF
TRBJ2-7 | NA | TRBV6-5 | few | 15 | TGTGCCAGCAGTTACTCGACAATGGCCTCCTACGAGCAGTACTTC | CASSYSTMASYEQYF
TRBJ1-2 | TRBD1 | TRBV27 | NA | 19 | TGTGCCAGCAGCCGAGTGTTTGGACAGGGGGGAACGAGTAACTATGGCTACACCTTC | CASSRVFGQGGTSNYGYTF
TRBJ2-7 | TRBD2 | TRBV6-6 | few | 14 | TGTGCCAGCATGGGGACTAGCGGCGTGGGAGAGCAGTACTTC | CASMGTSGVGEQYF
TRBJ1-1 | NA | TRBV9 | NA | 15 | TGTGCCAGCAGCGTAGGTGGGGAGACGAACACTGAAGCTTTCTTT | CASSVGGETNTEAFF
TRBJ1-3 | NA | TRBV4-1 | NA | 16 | TGCGCCAGCAGCCACCCGCTGGCGGTCTCTGGAAACACCATATATTTT | CASSHPLAVSGNTIYF
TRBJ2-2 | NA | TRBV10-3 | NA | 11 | TGTGCCACCAATTTTCCCGGGGAGCTGTTTTTT | CATNFPGELFF
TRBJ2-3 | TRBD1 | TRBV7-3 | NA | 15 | TGTGCCAGCAGCTCCGACAGGGTCGGCGCAGATACGCAGTATTTT | CASSSDRVGADTQYF
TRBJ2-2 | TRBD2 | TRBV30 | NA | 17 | TGTGCCTGGAGTCCCTCAACTAGCGGGAGAGTCACCGGGGAGCTGTTTTTT | CAWSPSTSGRVTGELFF
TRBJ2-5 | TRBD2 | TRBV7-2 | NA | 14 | TGTGCCAGCAGCCCGGGAGGGCCTTTGGGGACCCAGTACTTC | CASSPGGPLGTQYF
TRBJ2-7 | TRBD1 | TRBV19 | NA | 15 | TGTGCCAGTAGTATCATCGGGGACAGCAAATACGAGCAGTACTTC | CASSIIGDSKYEQYF
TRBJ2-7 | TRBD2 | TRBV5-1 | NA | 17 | TGCGCCAGCAGCCCGGTGCTAGCGGGGGAAATTTCCTACGAGCAGTACTTC | CASSPVLAGEISYEQYF
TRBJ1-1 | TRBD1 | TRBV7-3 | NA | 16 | TGTGCCAGCAGCTTTACCGGGACAGGGGGGACCACTGAAGCTTTCTTT | CASSFTGTGGTTEAFF
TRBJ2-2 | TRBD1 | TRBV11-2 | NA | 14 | TGTGCCAGCAGCTCCCTACAGGGGACCGGGGAGCTGTTTTTT | CASSSLQGTGELFF
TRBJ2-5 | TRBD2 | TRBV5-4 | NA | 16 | TGTGCCAGCAGCGAAACTAGCGGGGGGCTCCGGGAGACCCAGTACTTC | CASSETSGGLRETQYF
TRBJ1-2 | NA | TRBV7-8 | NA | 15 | TGTGCCAGCAGCCCCCTAGGGGGGGTTTTGTATGGCTACACCTTC | CASSPLGGVLYGYTF
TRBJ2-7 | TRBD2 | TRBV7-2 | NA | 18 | TGTGCCAGCAGCTTAGTATCTAGCGGGAGGACGACTGGGTACGAGCAGTACTTC | CASSLVSSGRTTGYEQYF
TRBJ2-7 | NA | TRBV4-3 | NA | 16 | TGCGCCAGCAGCCAAGATCACTCGGCAGGGTTCGGCGAGCAGTACTTC | CASSQDHSAGFGEQYF
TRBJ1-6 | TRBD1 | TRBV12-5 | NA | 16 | TGTGCTAGTGGTGGGACAGGGAAGAAATATAATTCACCCCTCCACTTT | CASGGTGKKYNSPLHF
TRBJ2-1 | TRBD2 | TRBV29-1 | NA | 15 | TGCAGCGTTGATGAACTAGCGGGAGTCTCCAATGAGCAGTTCTTC | CSVDELAGVSNEQFF
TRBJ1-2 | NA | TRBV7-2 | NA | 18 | TGTGCCAGCAGCTTAGTCTTACAGGCGGCAGTGGTTTCTCAAGGCTACACCTTC | CASSLVLQAAVVSQGYTF
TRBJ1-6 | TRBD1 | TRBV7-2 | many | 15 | TGTGCCAGCAGCTCCCACAGGGGGCTGGATTCACCCCTCCACTTT | CASSSHRGLDSPLHF
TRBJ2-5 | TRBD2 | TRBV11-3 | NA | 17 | TGTGCCAGCAGCTTAGGCGCGCTGGCGGGAGGGGGCGAGACCCAGTACTTC | CASSLGALAGGGETQYF
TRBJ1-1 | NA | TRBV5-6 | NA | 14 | TGTGCCAGCAGCTTGCTGAGCGCGGGCACTGAAGCTTTCTTT | CASSLLSAGTEAFF
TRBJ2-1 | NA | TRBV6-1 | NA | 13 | TGTGCCAGCAGTGAAGTATTTTACAATGAGCAGTTCTTC | CASSEVFYNEQFF
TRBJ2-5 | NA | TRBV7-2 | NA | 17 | TGTGCCAGCAGCTTAGGGTTCCAGCGGGCTCCCCAAGAGACCCAGTACTTC | CASSLGFQRAPQETQYF